The clone carrying this T cell receptor (beta chain) was seen only once. Its antigen is still unknown. Sequenced by immunoSEQ multiplex PCR; TCRdb stores in-frame clones only, minus some. The sample yields tens of thousands of clones, 89% seen once. There are 14 residues in the CDR3. Trimming stripped 3 bases from V and 4 bases from J, with 16 bases between. CDR1 is SQVTM and CDR2 is ANQGSEA in the germline V gene. This record belongs to a study of OX40 agonist ivuxolimab in advanced cancers. Study background: Patients were dosed intravenously with ivuxolimab at 0.01 to 10 mg/kg every 2 weeks. Study results and caveats: With doses of 0.1-3.0 mg/kg, partial responders showed among the lowest clonal expansion.

The receptor was derived from an adult with an advanced solid tumor such as melanoma, head and neck, liver or kidney cancer. The chain has TRBV29-1 and TRBJ2-7, with D perhaps assigned TRBD1 or TRBD2 (5 bases each). Material: CD4+ or CD8+ T cells sorted from blood, obtained in a trial of the OX40 agonist ivuxolimab. The CDR3 sequence: CSVETKGPGYEQYF. For the CDR3, the DNA is TGCAGCGTTGAGACCAAGGGGCCGGGGTACGAGCAGTACTTC.